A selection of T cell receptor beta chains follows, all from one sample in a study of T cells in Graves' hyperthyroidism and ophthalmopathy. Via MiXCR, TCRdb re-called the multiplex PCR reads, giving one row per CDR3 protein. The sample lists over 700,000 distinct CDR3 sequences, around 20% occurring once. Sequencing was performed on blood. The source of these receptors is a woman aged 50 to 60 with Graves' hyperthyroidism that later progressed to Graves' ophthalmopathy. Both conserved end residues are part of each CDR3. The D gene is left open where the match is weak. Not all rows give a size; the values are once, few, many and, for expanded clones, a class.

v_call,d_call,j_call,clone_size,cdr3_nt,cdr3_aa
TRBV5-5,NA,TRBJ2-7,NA,TGTGCCAGCAGCTTGTCCGCAGATTCCTACGAGCAGTACTTC,CASSLSADSYEQYF
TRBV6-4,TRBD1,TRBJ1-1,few,TGTGCCAGCAGTGAGCAGCCGGGACAGGGGGCGGGTGAAGCTTTCTTT,CASSEQPGQGAGEAFF
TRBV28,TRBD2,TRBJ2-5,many,TGTGCCAGCAGTTTCACGGGACTAGCGCTTCAAGAGACCCAGTACTTC,CASSFTGLALQETQYF
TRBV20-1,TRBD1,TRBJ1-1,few,TGCAGTGCCAAGCGGGACAGGGGTTTCACTGAAGCTTTCTTT,CSAKRDRGFTEAFF
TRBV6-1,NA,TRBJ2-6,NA,TGTGCCAGCAGTTCACGAATACAGGGCTCTGGGGCCAACGTCCTGACTTTC,CASSSRIQGSGANVLTF
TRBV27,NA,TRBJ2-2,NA,TGTGCCAGCAGTTTATGGCAGGGGGGGACCGGGGAGCTGTTTTTT,CASSLWQGGTGELFF
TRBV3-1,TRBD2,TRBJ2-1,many,TGTGCCAGCAGCCCCCTGGGACTAGCGGACTACAATGAGCAGTTCTTC,CASSPLGLADYNEQFF
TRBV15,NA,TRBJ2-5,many,TGTGCCACCAGCCGCACGGTTCAAGAGACCCAGTACTTC,CATSRTVQETQYF
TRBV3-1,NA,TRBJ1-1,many,TGTGCCAGCAGCCGAAGCTATGGAACAGCTTTCTTT,CASSRSYGTAFF
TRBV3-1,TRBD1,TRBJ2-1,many,TGTGCCAGCAGCACAAGACAGGGTAGGGTTGAGCAGTTCTTC,CASSTRQGRVEQFF
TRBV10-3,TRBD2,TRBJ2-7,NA,TGTGCCATCAGGCTAGCGGGGGCCTCCTACGAGCAGTACTTC,CAIRLAGASYEQYF
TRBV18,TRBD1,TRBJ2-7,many,TGTGCCAGCTCACCACCGTACACAGGGGGCTCCTACGAGCAGTACTTC,CASSPPYTGGSYEQYF
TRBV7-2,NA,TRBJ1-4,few,TGTGCCAGCAGCAACAGCCGGGACTGGACTAATGAAAAACTGTTTTTT,CASSNSRDWTNEKLFF
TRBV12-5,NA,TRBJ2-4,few,TGTGCTAGTGGTTTAGCAGGTACCAAAAACATTCAGTACTTC,CASGLAGTKNIQYF
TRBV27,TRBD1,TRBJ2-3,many,TGTGCCAGCAGTTCCCCAACAGGGGCTCTTAGCACAGATACGCAGTATTTT,CASSSPTGALSTDTQYF
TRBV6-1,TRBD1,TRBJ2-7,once,TGTGCCAGCAGTGAAGGGACAGGCCCCTACGAGCAGTACTTC,CASSEGTGPYEQYF
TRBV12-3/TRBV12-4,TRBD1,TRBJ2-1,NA,TGTGCCAGCAGTTTTTCGGGACAGGGGGACAATGAGCAGTTCTTC,CASSFSGQGDNEQFF
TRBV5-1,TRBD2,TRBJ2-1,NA,TGCGCCAGCAGCTTGAGTTCGGGGGGGCCGGACAATGAGCAGTTCTTC,CASSLSSGGPDNEQFF
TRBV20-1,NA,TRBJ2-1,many,TGCAGTGCTAGTGGAGTGTTCAATGAGCAGTTCTTC,CSASGVFNEQFF
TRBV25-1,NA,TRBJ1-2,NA,TGTGCCAGCAGTGAACCCGATGGCTACACCTTC,CASSEPDGYTF
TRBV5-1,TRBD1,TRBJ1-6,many,TGCGCCAGCAGCTTAACCGGACAGGCGTATGGTTCACCCCTCCACTTT,CASSLTGQAYGSPLHF
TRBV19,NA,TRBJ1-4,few,TGTGCCAGTAGCGGGGCTGCGAATGAAAAACTGTTTTTT,CASSGAANEKLFF
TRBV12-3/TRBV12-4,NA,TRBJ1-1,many,TGTGCCAGCAGCTACCTGGAGGCAGCTTTCTTT,CASSYLEAAFF
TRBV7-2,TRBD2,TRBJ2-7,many,TGTGCCAGCAGCATACGAATTGGGGGGGACCACGAGCAGTACTTC,CASSIRIGGDHEQYF
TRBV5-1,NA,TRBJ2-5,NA,TGCGCCAGCAGCTTGCAGACCGGGGGAACTGGGGAGACCCAGTACTTC,CASSLQTGGTGETQYF
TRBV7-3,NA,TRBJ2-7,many,TGTGCCAGCAGCTCCCACAGGGATGGCGAGCAGTACTTC,CASSSHRDGEQYF
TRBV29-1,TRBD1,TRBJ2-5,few,TGCAGCGTTGAAGGGACAGGGGGTCAAGAGACCCAGTACTTC,CSVEGTGGQETQYF
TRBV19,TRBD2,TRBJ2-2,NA,TGTGCCAGTAGTGCCGGACTAGCGGAAATCACCGGGGAGCTGTTTTTT,CASSAGLAEITGELFF
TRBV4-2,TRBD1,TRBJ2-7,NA,TGTGCCAGCAGCCAGCCCAGGACAGGGGTCTACGAGCAGTACTTC,CASSQPRTGVYEQYF
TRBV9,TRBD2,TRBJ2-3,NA,TGTGCCAGCAGCGGTACTAGCGGGGGGGGAGATACGCAGTATTTT,CASSGTSGGGDTQYF
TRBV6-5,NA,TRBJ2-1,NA,TGTGCCAGCAGTTACACCCTCGGTGAGCAGTTCTTC,CASSYTLGEQFF
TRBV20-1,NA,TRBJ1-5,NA,TGCAGTGCTAGAGATGGGTGGGGTGATCAGCCCCAGCATTTT,CSARDGWGDQPQHF
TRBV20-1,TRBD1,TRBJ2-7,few,TGCAGTGCTATACAGGGGGCGGTCTACGAGCAGTACTTC,CSAIQGAVYEQYF
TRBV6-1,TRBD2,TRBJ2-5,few,TGTGCCAGCAACCCAGCGGGGGGCCCAGAGACCCAGTACTTC,CASNPAGGPETQYF
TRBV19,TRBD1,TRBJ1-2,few,TGTGCCAGTAGACTGGGACAGGGGCGCGGCGGCTACACCTTC,CASRLGQGRGGYTF
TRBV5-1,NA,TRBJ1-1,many,TGCGCCAGCAGTTTCTTCGATGGGAACACTGAAGCTTTCTTT,CASSFFDGNTEAFF
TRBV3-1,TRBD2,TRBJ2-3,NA,TGTGCCAGCAGCCAAGACGGGAGCGGGGGGGCAGCAGATACGCAGTATTTT,CASSQDGSGGAADTQYF